The clone carrying this T cell receptor beta chain was detected only a few times. Its antigen is unidentified. The sample belongs to a study of identical twins. Whole-study results and caveats: Out-of-frame alpha sequences common to twins exhibited an excess of low generation probability. Cross-sectional statistics, not tracking of the same donors, supported the conclusions. With beta out-of-frame sequences, excess sharing by twins was weaker.

The germline CDR1 and CDR2 sequences are SNHLY and FYNNEI. The CDR3 sequence is 11 residues long. Trimming stripped 10 bases from V and 10 bases from J, with 14 bases between. Each CDR3 protein is one row after TCRdb ran MiXCR on the 5' RACE reads. The table records about 890,000 distinct CDR3 sequences, around 12% of them present only once. The same data also contributed to another study, on yellow fever vaccine responses in identical twins.

Sequenced input: PBMCs. This TCR derives from a woman aged 18-35 years in good health. The chain couples TRBV2 to TRBJ2-1; no definite D call. The CDR3 here is CATKGGKEQFF. Written as DNA, the CDR3 is TGTGCCACCAAAGGTGGCAAGGAGCAGTTCTTC.